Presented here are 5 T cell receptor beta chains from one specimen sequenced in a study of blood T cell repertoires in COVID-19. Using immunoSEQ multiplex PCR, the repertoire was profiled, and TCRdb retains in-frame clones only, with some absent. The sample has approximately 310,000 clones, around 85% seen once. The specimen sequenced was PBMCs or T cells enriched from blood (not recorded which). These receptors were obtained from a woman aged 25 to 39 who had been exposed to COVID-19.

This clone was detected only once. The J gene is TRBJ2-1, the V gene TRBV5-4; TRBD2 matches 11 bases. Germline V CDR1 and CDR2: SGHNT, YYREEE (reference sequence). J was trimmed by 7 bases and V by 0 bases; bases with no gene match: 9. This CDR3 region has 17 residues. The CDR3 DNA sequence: TGTGCCAGCAGCTTGGGATTGGGGTCTAGCGGGAGGAATGAGCAGTTCTTC. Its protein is CASSLGLGSSGRNEQFF.

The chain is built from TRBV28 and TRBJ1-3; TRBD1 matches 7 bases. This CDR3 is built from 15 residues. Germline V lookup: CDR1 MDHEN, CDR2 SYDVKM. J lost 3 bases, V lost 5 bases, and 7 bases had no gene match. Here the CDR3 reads CASSPRGPRGNTIYF. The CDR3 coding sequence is TGTGCCAGCAGTCCTAGGGGGCCTCGTGGAAACACCATATATTTT.

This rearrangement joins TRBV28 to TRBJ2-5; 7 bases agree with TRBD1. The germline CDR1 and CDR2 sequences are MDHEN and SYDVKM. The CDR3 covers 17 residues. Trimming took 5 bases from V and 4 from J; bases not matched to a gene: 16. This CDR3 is CASSLPETGSRVETQYF. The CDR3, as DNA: TGTGCCAGCAGTCTTCCTGAGACAGGGAGCCGTGTAGAGACCCAGTACTTC.

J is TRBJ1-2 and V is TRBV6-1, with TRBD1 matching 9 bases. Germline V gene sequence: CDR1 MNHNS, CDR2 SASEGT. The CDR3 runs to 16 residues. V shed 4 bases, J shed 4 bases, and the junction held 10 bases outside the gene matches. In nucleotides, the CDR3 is TGTGCCAGCAGTGGAGACGACAGGGGGTGGATCTATGGCTACACCTTC. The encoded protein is CASSGDDRGWIYGYTF.

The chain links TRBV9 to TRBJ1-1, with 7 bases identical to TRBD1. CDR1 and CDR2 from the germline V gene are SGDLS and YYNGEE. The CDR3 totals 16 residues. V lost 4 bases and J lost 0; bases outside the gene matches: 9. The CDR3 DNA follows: TGTGCCAGCAGCCCCTGGGACAGAATAATGAACACTGAAGCTTTCTTT. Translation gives CASSPWDRIMNTEAFF.